This TCR beta chain was found in a study of siplizumab effects on memory and regulatory T cells. Study-wide points: Where siplizumab was present, mappable alloreactive CD4+ clones averaged roughly 66% Treg-derived, compared with 25% to 30% in controls.

About this clone itself: Antigen: not known.

This CDR3 spans 14 amino acids. Germline loops: CDR1 MDHEN, CDR2 SYDVKM. V shed 6 bases, J shed 1 base, and the junction held 4 bases outside the gene matches. Libraries were prepared by immunoSEQ multiplex PCR; TCRdb keeps only in-frame clonotypes and omits some of them. The sample lists 85,000 to 130,000 clones; 91% were seen once. The sequenced sample consisted of CD4+ T cells sorted from blood. This chain uses TRBV28 with TRBJ1-1, with TRBD1 identical over 8 bases. This receptor was identified in a human donor in good health. Some clones in this sample may be carry-over from other donors' samples. The CDR3 region has the DNA TGTGCCAGCAGGCCAGGGGGCGAGAACACTGAAGCTTTCTTT. Its protein is CASRPGGENTEAFF.